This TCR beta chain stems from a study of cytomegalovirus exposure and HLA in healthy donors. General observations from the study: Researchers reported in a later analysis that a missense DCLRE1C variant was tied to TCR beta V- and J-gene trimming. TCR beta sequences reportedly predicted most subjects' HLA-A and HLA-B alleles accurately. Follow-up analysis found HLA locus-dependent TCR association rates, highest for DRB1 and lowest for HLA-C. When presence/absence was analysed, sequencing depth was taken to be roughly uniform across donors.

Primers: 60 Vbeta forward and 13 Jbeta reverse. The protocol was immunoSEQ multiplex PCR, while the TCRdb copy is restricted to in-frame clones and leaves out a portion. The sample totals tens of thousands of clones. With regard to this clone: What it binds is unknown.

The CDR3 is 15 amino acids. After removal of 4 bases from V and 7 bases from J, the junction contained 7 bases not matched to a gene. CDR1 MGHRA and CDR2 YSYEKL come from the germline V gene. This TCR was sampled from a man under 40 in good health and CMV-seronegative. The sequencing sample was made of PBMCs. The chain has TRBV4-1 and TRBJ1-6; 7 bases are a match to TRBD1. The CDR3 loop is CASSRGQLGNSPLHF. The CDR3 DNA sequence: TGCGCCAGCAGCCGGGGACAGCTAGGGAATTCACCCCTCCACTTT.